Below, one T cell receptor beta chain is given with its context. V was pared by 5 bases and J by 3 bases, with 13 bases between. This CDR3 has 14 residues. Per the germline V gene, CDR1 is SGHTA and CDR2 is FQGNSA. Original processing notes: Estimation of nucleated cell counts relied on the amplification of reference gene primers. Method: immunoSEQ multiplex PCR; TCRdb's copy keeps in-frame clones and lacks some. The V and J calls and clone size come from that table; D and trimming were worked out from the DNA. The sample contains tens of thousands of clones, around 82% of which appear only once. This sample stems from a study of blood T cell repertoires in COVID-19. Study overall: T cells, B-cell-depleted T cells, or PBMCs provided the cDNA or gDNA that served as material.

The origin of this receptor is a human donor in a cohort sampled during active COVID-19. The chain has TRBV7-2 and TRBJ1-1; D is ambiguous. Sequenced input: peripheral blood. As DNA, the CDR3 is TGTGCCAGCAGCCCAACGCCGGGGTACACTGAAGCTTTCTTT. Its translation: CASSPTPGYTEAFF.